This T cell receptor (beta chain) is drawn from a study of T cells expressing NK-cell markers. What made the TCR beta cDNA was 5'RACE template switching with UMIs. TCRdb reanalyzed the 5' RACE reads and collapses them to one entry per CDR3 protein, without DNA. This sample contains roughly 300,000 distinct CDR3 sequences. This clonotype is classed as medium-sized by frequency. Its matching antigen is unknown. In germline, CDR1 is DFQATT, CDR2 SNEGSKA (reference sequence). The CDR3 has 14 amino acids. Study conclusions and caveats: HCMV specificity of the expanded NKG2C+ T cell clones was not established.

The specimen sequenced was blood T cells: a sorted CD56 or NKG2C T cell subset, CD4+ or CD8+ T cells, or bulk PBMC T cells (not recorded which). The source is a woman between 18 and 69 years old in good health. The V and J genes are TRBV20-1 and TRBJ2-7; TCRdb names TRBD2, which stays unverified in the absence of DNA. The CDR3 loop is CSASPTTSAYEQYF.